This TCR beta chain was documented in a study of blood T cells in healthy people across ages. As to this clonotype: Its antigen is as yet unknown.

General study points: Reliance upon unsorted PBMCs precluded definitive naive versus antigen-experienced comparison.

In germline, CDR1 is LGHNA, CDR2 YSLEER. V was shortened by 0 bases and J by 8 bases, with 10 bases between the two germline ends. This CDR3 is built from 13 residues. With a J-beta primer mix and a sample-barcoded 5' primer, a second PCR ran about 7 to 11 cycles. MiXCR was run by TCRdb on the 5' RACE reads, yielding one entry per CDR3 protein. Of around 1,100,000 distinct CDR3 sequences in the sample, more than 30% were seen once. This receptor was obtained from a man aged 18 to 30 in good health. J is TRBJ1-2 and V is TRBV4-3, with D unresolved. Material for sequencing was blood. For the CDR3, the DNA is TGCGCCAGCAGCCAAGATGGAACAGCCGGCTACACCTTC. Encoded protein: CASSQDGTAGYTF.